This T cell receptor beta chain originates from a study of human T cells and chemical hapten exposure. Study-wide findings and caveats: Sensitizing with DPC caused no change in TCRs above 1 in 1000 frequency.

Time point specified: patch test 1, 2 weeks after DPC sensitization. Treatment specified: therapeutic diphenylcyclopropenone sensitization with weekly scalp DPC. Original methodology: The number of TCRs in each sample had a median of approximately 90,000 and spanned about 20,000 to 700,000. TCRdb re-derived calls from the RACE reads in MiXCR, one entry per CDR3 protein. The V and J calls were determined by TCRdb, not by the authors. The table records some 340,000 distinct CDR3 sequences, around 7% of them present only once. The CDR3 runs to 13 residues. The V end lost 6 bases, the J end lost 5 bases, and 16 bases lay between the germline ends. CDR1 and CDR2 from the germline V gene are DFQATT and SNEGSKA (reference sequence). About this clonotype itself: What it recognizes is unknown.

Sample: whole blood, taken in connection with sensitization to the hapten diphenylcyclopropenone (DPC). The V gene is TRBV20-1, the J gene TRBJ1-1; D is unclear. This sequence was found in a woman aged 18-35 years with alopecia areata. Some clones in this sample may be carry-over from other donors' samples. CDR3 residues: CSAETPAGTEAFF. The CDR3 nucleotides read TGCAGTGCCGAGACGCCCGCGGGAACTGAAGCTTTCTTT.